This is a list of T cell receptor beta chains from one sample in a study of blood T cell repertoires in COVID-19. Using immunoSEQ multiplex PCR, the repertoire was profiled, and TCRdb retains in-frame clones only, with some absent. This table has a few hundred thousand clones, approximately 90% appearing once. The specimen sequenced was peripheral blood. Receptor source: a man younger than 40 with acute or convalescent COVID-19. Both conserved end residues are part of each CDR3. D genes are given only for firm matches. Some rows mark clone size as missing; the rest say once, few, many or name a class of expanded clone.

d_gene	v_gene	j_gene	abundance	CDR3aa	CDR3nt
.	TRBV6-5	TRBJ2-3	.	CASSLQGPSTDTQYF	TGTGCCAGCAGCCTACAGGGCCCTAGCACAGATACGCAGTATTTT
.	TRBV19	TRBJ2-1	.	CASSIGSENEQFF	TGTGCCAGTAGTATAGGTAGCGAGAATGAGCAGTTCTTC
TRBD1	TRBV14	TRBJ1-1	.	CASSHGQGLVNTEAFF	TGTGCCAGCAGCCACGGACAGGGCCTGGTGAACACTGAAGCTTTCTTT
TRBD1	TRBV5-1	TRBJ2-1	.	CASSLGPSGTGGNEQFF	TGCGCCAGCAGCTTGGGTCCCTCCGGGACAGGGGGCAATGAGCAGTTCTTC
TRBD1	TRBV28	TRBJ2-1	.	CASSLDRGRDEQFF	TGTGCCAGCAGCCTAGACAGGGGGCGTGATGAGCAGTTCTTC
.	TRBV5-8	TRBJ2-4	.	CASSWGQRLAKNIQYF	TGTGCCAGCAGCTGGGGACAAAGGCTAGCCAAAAACATTCAGTACTTC
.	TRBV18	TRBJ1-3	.	CASSPSGSGNTIYF	TGTGCCAGCTCACCATCAGGGTCTGGAAACACCATATATTTT
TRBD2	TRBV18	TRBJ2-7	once	CASSPRLAGGHEQYF	TGTGCCAGCTCACCTCGACTAGCGGGAGGGCACGAGCAGTACTTC
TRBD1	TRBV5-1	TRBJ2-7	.	CASSLVQGQGASEQYF	TGCGCCAGCAGCTTGGTACAGGGACAGGGGGCGTCCGAGCAGTACTTC
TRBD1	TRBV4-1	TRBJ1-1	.	CASSQSRFGTGGKNTEAFF	TGCGCCAGCAGCCAATCGCGTTTTGGGACAGGGGGGAAGAACACTGAAGCTTTCTTT
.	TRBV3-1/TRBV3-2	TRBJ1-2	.	CASSQDLGANYGYTF	TGTGCCAGCAGCCAAGATTTAGGGGCCAACTATGGCTACACCTTC
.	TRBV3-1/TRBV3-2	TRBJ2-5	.	CASSQDQGETQYF	TGTGCCAGCAGCCAAGATCAGGGGGAGACCCAGTACTTC
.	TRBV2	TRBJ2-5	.	CASSERAFLGETQYF	TGTGCCAGCAGTGAGCGGGCCTTCCTAGGGGAGACCCAGTACTTC
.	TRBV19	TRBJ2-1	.	CASSFSTTPPNNEQFF	TGTGCCAGCTCTTTTTCGACTACCCCGCCGAACAATGAGCAGTTCTTC
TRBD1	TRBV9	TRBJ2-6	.	CASSVQGTGSPGKWISGANVLTF	TGTGCCAGCAGCGTCCAGGGGACAGGGTCACCCGGCAAGTGGATTTCTGGGGCCAACGTCCTGACTTTC
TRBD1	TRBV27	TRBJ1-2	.	CASRVPGQGAGGYTF	TGTGCCAGCAGGGTACCGGGACAGGGGGCGGGAGGCTACACCTTC
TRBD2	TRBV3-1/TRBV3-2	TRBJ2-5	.	CASSQEALAGGRETQYF	TGTGCCAGCAGCCAAGAGGCACTAGCGGGAGGGCGAGAGACCCAGTACTTC
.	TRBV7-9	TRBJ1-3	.	CASTKGRTENPGQYSGNTIYF	TGTGCCAGCACTAAGGGTCGGACTGAGAATCCCGGACAGTACTCTGGAAACACCATATATTTT
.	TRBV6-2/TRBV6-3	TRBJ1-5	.	CASSYSWGGGNQPQHF	TGTGCCAGCAGTTATTCTTGGGGAGGGGGCAATCAGCCCCAGCATTTT
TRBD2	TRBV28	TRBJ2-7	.	CASRTGGRGYEQYF	TGTGCCAGCAGGACGGGGGGTCGGGGGTACGAGCAGTACTTC
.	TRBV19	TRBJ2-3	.	CASSVAGTTSTDTQYF	TGTGCCAGTAGTGTCGCCGGGACAACTAGCACAGATACGCAGTATTTT
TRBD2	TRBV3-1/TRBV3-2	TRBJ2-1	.	CASSQEGTSGWSSYNEQFF	TGTGCCAGCAGCCAAGAGGGGACTAGCGGGTGGAGCTCCTACAATGAGCAGTTCTTC
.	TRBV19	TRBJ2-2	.	CASISSRDTGELFF	TGTGCCAGTATCTCGTCGCGGGACACCGGGGAGCTGTTTTTT
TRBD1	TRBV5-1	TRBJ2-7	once	CASRLDGTGKEYF	TGCGCCAGCAGGTTGGACGGGACAGGGAAAGAGTACTTC
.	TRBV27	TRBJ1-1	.	CASSFRGVMNTEAFF	TGTGCCAGCAGTTTTAGGGGTGTAATGAACACTGAAGCTTTCTTT
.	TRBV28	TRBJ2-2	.	CASSFRRNTGELFF	TGTGCCAGCAGTTTCAGAAGGAACACCGGGGAGCTGTTTTTT
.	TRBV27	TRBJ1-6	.	CASSSFWVGETGSPLHF	TGTGCCAGCAGTTCGTTCTGGGTCGGGGAAACGGGTTCACCCCTCCACTTT
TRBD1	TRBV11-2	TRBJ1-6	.	CASSPTTGGYSPLHF	TGTGCCAGCAGCCCAACGACAGGGGGATATTCACCCCTCCACTTT
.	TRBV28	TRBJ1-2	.	CASGGVVGYTF	TGTGCCAGCGGGGGGGTTGTGGGCTACACCTTC
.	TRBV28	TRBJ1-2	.	CASTGGHLYGYTF	TGTGCCAGCACGGGGGGGCACCTCTATGGCTACACCTTC
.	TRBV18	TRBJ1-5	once	CASSPDSYQPQHF	TGTGCCAGCTCACCCGACAGTTATCAGCCCCAGCATTTT
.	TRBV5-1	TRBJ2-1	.	CASSLSLAKRAPEFF	TGCGCCAGCAGCTTGAGTCTAGCAAAGCGAGCCCCGGAGTTCTTC
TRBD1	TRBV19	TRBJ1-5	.	CASSNRQGALYSNQPQHF	TGTGCCAGTAGTAACCGACAGGGGGCTCTATATAGCAATCAGCCCCAGCATTTT
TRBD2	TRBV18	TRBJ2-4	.	CASSPRWLAGAAAKNIQYF	TGTGCCAGCTCACCACGTTGGCTAGCGGGAGCCGCGGCCAAAAACATTCAGTACTTC
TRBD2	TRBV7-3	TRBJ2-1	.	CASSLREGEQFF	TGTGCCAGCAGCTTAAGGGAGGGTGAGCAGTTCTTC
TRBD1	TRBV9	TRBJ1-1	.	CASSVEPGGNTEAFF	TGTGCCAGCAGCGTAGAGCCAGGGGGGAACACTGAAGCTTTCTTT